This TCR beta chain was recovered during a study of cytomegalovirus exposure and HLA in healthy donors. Trimming cost V 4 bases and J 0 bases, with 10 bases left between them. Germline V CDR1 and CDR2: SGHRS, YFSETQ. The CDR3 covers 14 residues. Amplification used 60 Vbeta primers and 13 Jbeta primers. Profiling relied on immunoSEQ multiplex PCR, and the TCRdb table lists in-frame clones only, not all of them. The table lists some 150,000 clones, more than 70% of them singletons, with 1.3% to 1.5% in the top ten. Source material: PBMCs. This TCR was sampled from a man in his sixties in good health and CMV-seronegative. The J gene is TRBJ1-2, the V gene TRBV5-1; the D is unclear. Here the CDR3 DNA reads TGCGCCAGCAGCCCAGCCGGGGCTAACTATGGCTACACCTTC. Amino acids: CASSPAGANYGYTF.